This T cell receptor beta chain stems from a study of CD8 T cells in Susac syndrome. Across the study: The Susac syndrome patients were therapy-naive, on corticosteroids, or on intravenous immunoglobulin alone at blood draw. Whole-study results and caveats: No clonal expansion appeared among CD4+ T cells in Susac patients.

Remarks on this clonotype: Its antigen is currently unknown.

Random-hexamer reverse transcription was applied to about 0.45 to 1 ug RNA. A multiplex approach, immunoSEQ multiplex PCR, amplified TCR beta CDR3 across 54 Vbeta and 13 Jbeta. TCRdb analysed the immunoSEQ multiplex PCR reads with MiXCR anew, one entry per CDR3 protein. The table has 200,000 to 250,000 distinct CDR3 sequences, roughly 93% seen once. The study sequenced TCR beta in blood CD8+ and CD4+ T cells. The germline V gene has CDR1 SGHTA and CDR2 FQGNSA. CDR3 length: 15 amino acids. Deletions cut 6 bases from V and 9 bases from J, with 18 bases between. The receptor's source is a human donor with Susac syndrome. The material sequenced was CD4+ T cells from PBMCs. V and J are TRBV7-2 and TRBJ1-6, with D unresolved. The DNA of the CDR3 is TGTGCCAGCAGTCCTCTAGTCCCAGAAGGTTCACCCCTCCACTTT. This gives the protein CASSPLVPEGSPLHF.